The clone carrying this TCR beta chain has more than one count but fewer than ten. Its cognate antigen is unknown. Arm-PCR of CDR3 regions with iRepertoire HTBI primers generated TCR beta libraries. A single record per CDR3 protein comes from TCRdb applying MiXCR to the multiplex PCR reads. The sample records about 470,000 distinct CDR3 sequences, roughly 20% being singletons. This entry comes from a study of regulatory T cells in long-lasting Graves disease. General study findings and limits: The study found TRBV28, TRBJ1-2 and TRBJ2-5 favored in persistent disease.

Time point: persistent/refractory GD, antithyroid drugs over 5 years with positive TRAb. Scientists built the TCR library using RNA that was extracted from PBMCs. The guidelines of the American Thyroid Association were the basis for diagnosing Graves' disease. All patients originated from an endocrinology department located in Xi'an, China. This CDR3 region has 13 residues. Per germline, CDR1 SGHDT and CDR2 YYEEEE. Trimming stripped 1 base from V and 2 bases from J, with 7 bases between. This chain links TRBV5-6 with TRBJ2-7; D is unclear. The origin of this receptor is a female donor with Graves disease. The specimen comprised peripheral blood mononuclear cells (PBMCs), sampled when the disease was refractory, from a patient treated with antithyroid drugs. In DNA form, the CDR3 reads TGTGCCAGCAGCTTGAAGTATGCCTACGAGCAGTACTTC. Amino acid sequence: CASSLKYAYEQYF.